This note documents a single T cell receptor (beta chain) sequence. An end of the junction does not agree with germline; a read error may underlie this. TCRdb processed the PCR reads anew with MiXCR; each CDR3 protein has one entry. The sample records around 480,000 distinct CDR3 sequences, about a fifth being singletons. These data belong to a study of molecular identifiers for immune sequencing clone quantification. The CDR3 is 17 amino acids. The germline V gene has CDR1 SGHNT and CDR2 YENEEA. The specimen sequenced was naive CD8+ T cells from blood, with Jurkat cell RNA spiked in. Described subset: FACS-sorted CD8+CD4-CCR7+CD45RA+ naive T cells. The V and J genes are TRBV11-3 and TRBJ2-1; TRBD2 matches 8 bases. The source of this sequence is a human donor in good health. Some libraries in this study had Jurkat cell RNA spiked in. The CDR3 DNA reads as TGTGCTAGCAGCTTAGTTATCCAGAGCGGGGGATACAATGAGCAGTTCTTC. Protein: CASSLVIQSGGYNEQFF.